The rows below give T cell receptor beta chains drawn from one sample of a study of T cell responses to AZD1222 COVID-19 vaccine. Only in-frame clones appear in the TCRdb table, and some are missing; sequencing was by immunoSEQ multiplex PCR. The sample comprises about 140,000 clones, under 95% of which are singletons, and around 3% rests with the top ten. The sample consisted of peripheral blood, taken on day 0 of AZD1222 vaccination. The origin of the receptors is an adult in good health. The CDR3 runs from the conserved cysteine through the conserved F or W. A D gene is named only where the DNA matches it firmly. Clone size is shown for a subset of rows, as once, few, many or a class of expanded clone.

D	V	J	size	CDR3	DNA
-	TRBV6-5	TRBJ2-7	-	CASEEGREVDEQYF	TGTGCCAGCGAGGAGGGCAGGGAAGTGGACGAGCAGTACTTC
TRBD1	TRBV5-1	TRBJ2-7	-	CASSVKGAQGEQYF	TGCGCCAGCAGCGTAAAGGGGGCTCAGGGGGAGCAGTACTTC
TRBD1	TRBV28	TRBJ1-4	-	CASSLPTGGLEKLFF	TGTGCCAGCAGTTTACCCACAGGGGGCCTGGAAAAACTGTTTTTT
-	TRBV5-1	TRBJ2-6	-	CASSLNGGANVLTF	TGCGCCAGCAGCTTGAATGGGGGGGCCAACGTCCTGACTTTC
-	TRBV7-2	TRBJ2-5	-	CASSLALETQYF	TGTGCCAGCAGCTTAGCTCTGGAGACCCAGTACTTC
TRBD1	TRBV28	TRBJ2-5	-	CASSPPPVTGGRSDF	TGTGCCAGCAGTCCTCCCCCGGTGACAGGGGGTAGATCAGACTTC
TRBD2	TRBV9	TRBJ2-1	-	CASSVSGRQGNEQFF	TGTGCCAGCAGCGTTAGCGGGAGGCAGGGCAATGAGCAGTTCTTC
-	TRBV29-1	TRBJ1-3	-	CSVEGGGNTIYF	TGCAGCGTTGAAGGGGGGGGAAACACCATATATTTT
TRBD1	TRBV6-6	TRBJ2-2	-	CASSSTGVRNAGELFF	TGTGCCAGCAGTTCCACAGGGGTGAGGAACGCCGGGGAGCTGTTTTTT
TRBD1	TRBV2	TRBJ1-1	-	CASSVRDRAGEAFF	TGTGCCAGCAGTGTCCGGGACAGGGCAGGTGAAGCTTTCTTT
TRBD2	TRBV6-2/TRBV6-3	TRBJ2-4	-	CASSELAGGLAKNIQYF	TGTGCCAGCAGCGAACTAGCGGGGGGGCTGGCCAAAAACATTCAGTACTTC
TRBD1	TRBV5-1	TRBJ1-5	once	CASSPTGQGYQPQHF	TGCGCCAGCAGCCCGACCGGACAGGGCTATCAGCCCCAGCATTTT
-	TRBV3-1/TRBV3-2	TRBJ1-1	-	CASSLREGGTEAFF	TGTGCCAGCAGTCTCAGGGAGGGGGGCACTGAAGCTTTCTTT
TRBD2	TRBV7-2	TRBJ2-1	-	CASSLGGTSGTNEQFF	TGTGCCAGCAGCTTAGGGGGGACTAGCGGGACCAATGAGCAGTTCTTC
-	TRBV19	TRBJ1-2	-	CASSIEGRGYTF	TGTGCCAGTAGTATAGAGGGACGGGGCTACACCTTC
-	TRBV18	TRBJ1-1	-	CASSPEGTEAFF	TGTGCCAGCTCACCTGAGGGCACTGAAGCTTTCTTT
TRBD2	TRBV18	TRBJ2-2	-	CASSRREGTNTGELFF	TGTGCCAGCTCCCGCCGGGAGGGAACGAACACCGGGGAGCTGTTTTTT
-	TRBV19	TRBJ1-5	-	CASKLSPAGVSNQPQHF	TGTGCCAGTAAATTGTCCCCTGCGGGGGTTAGCAATCAGCCCCAGCATTTT
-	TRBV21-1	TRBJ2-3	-	CASSERHPGTLDTQYF	TGTGCCAGCAGCGAACGACACCCAGGAACACTGGATACGCAGTATTTT
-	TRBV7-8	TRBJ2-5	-	CASSLDSASETQYF	TGTGCCAGCAGCTTAGATTCTGCTAGCGAGACCCAGTACTTC
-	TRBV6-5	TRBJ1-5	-	CASSLRMFGPQHF	TGTGCCAGCAGCCTACGGATGTTTGGGCCCCAGCATTTT
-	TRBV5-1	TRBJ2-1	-	CASSLDYTIYNEQFF	TGCGCCAGCAGCTTGGACTATACCATCTACAATGAGCAGTTCTTC
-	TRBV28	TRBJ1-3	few	CASSLGGVIPGNTIYF	TGTGCCAGCAGTCTAGGGGGAGTAATCCCTGGAAACACCATATATTTT
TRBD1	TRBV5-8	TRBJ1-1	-	CASRQYRGKNTEAFF	TGTGCCAGCAGGCAATACAGGGGAAAGAACACTGAAGCTTTCTTT
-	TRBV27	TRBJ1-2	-	CASSPGTSRGYTF	TGTGCCAGCAGTCCCGGGACCTCCCGGGGCTACACCTTC
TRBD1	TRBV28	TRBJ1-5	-	CASTPGTVNQPQHF	TGTGCCAGCACCCCGGGGACAGTTAATCAGCCCCAGCATTTT
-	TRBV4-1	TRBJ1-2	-	CASSQDRTLNYGYTF	TGCGCCAGCAGCCAAGATAGGACACTAAACTATGGCTACACCTTC
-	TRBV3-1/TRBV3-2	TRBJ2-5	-	CASRQYQETQYF	TGTGCCAGCAGACAGTACCAAGAGACCCAGTACTTC
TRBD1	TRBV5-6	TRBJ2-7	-	CASSGTQGAARTGEQYF	TGTGCCAGCAGCGGTACTCAGGGGGCCGCCCGAACAGGCGAGCAGTACTTC
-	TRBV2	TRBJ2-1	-	CATFLGSSYNEQFF	TGTGCCACGTTTCTCGGGAGCTCCTACAATGAGCAGTTCTTC
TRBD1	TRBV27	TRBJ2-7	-	CASSSQGSPYEQYF	TGTGCCAGCAGTTCACAGGGGAGCCCCTACGAGCAGTACTTC
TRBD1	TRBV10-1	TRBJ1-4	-	CASSGYRDRESATNEKLFF	TGCGCCAGCAGCGGATACCGGGACAGGGAAAGTGCAACTAATGAAAAACTGTTTTTT
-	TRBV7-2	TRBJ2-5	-	CASSPSLGGQETQYF	TGTGCCAGCAGCCCTTCCTTGGGGGGACAAGAGACCCAGTACTTC
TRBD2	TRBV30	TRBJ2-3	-	CASRTSGIPDTQYF	TGTGCCAGTCGGACTAGCGGGATTCCAGATACGCAGTATTTT
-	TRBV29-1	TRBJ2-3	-	CSVDRITDTQYF	TGCAGCGTTGACAGAATCACAGATACGCAGTATTTT
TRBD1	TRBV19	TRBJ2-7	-	CASSIGTGVYEQYF	TGTGCCAGTAGTATCGGGACAGGGGTCTACGAGCAGTACTTC
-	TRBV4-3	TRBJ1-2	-	CASSQDGGEDYGYTF	TGCGCCAGCAGCCAAGATGGCGGAGAGGACTATGGCTACACCTTC
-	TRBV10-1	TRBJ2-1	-	CASSEPGRAAMGQFF	TGCGCCAGCAGTGAGCCCGGGCGGGCCGCTATGGGGCAGTTCTTC
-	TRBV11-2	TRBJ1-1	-	CASSLDVRRVTEAFF	TGTGCCAGCAGCTTAGATGTGAGGAGGGTCACTGAAGCTTTCTTT
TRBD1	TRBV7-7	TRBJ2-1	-	CASSLDPTWERRGHTYEQFF	TGTGCCAGCAGCTTAGACCCTACCTGGGAGCGTAGGGGGCACACCTATGAGCAGTTCTTC
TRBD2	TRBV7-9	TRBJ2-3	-	CASSITSGRASDTQYF	TGTGCCAGCAGCATCACTAGCGGGAGGGCCTCAGATACGCAGTATTTT
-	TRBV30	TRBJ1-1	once	CAWSVLLETEAFF	TGTGCCTGGAGTGTACTCTTGGAGACTGAAGCTTTCTTT
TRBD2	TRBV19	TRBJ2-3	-	CASAPGLAADTQYF	TGTGCCAGTGCCCCGGGACTAGCAGCAGATACGCAGTATTTT
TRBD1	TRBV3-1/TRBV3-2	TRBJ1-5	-	CASSQDIPDRGVVRKNQPQHF	TGTGCCAGCAGCCAAGATATCCCGGACAGGGGCGTAGTGCGGAAAAATCAGCCCCAGCATTTT
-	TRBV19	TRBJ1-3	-	CASNFVRGNTIYF	TGTGCCAGTAACTTCGTTCGGGGAAACACCATATATTTT
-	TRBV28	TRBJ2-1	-	CASRERPGLSSSYNEQFF	TGTGCCAGCAGGGAGCGCCCGGGACTGTCAAGCTCCTACAATGAGCAGTTCTTC
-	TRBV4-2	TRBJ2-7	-	CASSQGVAIPYEQYF	TGTGCCAGCAGCCAGGGGGTAGCCATCCCCTACGAGCAGTACTTC
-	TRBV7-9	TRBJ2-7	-	CASSLSLYEQYF	TGTGCCAGCAGCCTCTCCCTCTACGAGCAGTACTTC
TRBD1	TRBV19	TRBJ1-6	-	CASSPGTGDYNSPLHF	TGTGCCAGTAGTCCCGGGACAGGGGACTATAATTCACCCCTCCACTTT
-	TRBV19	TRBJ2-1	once	CASSPRGLTQNNEQFF	TGTGCCAGTAGTCCCCGTGGGCTAACTCAGAACAATGAGCAGTTCTTC
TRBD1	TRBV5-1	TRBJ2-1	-	CASSAQGASTHEQFF	TGCGCCAGCAGCGCACAGGGGGCCTCTACACATGAGCAGTTCTTC
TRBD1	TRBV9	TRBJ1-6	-	CASKGQGKGSPLHF	TGTGCCAGCAAAGGACAGGGGAAGGGTTCACCCCTCCACTTT
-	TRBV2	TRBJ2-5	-	CASSRDWGLQETQYF	TGTGCCAGCAGCCGTGATTGGGGATTACAAGAGACCCAGTACTTC
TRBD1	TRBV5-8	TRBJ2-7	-	CASSHDRGLSYEQYF	TGTGCCAGCAGCCACGACAGGGGGCTTTCGTACGAGCAGTACTTC
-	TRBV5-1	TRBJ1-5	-	CASSLGGNNQPQHF	TGCGCCAGCAGCTTGGGGGGAAATAATCAGCCCCAGCATTTT